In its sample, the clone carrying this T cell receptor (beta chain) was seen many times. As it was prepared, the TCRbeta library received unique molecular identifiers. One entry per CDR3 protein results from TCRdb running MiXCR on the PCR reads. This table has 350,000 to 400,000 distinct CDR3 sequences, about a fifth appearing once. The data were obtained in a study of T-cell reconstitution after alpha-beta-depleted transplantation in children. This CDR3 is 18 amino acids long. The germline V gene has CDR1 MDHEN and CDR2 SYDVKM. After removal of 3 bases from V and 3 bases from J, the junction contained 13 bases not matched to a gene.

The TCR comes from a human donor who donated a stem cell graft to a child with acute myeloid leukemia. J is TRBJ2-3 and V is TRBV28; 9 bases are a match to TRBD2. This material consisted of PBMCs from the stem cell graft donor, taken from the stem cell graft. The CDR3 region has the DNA TGTGCCAGCAGTTTTCCATTTTCGATAGCGGGAGATACAGATACGCAGTATTTT. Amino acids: CASSFPFSIAGDTDTQYF.